The 29 T cell receptor beta chains reported below all come from one sample, sequenced in a study of shared clonotypes between healthy human individuals. Method: immunoSEQ multiplex PCR; TCRdb's copy keeps in-frame clones and lacks some. Of under 2.5 million clones in the sample, under 95% were seen once. Sequencing was carried out using naive CD4+ T cells from PBMCs. The subset: CD45RA+ positively selected. The receptors were sampled from a man aged 18-30 years in good health. Some clones in this sample may be carry-over from other donors' samples.

V usage is TRBV5-1 and J usage is TRBJ2-7; the D gene is possibly TRBD1 (5 bases). Trimming left V 0 bases short and J 6 bases short, with 10 bases between. There are 13 residues in the CDR3. Germline lookup yields CDR1 SGHRS and CDR2 YFSETQ. The DNA for the CDR3 is TGCGCCAGCAGCTTGGTATTTCAGGGCGAGCAGTACTTC. Protein product: CASSLVFQGEQYF.

The CDR3 sequence: CASSDRVGLLGEQFF. In DNA form, the CDR3 reads TGTGCCAGCAGCGACAGGGTGGGTCTCTTAGGCGAGCAGTTCTTC. The chain links TRBV5-4 to TRBJ2-1; 7 bases fit TRBD1. CDR3 length: 15 amino acids. With 4 bases clipped from V and 10 bases from J, the junction kept 14 bases outside the gene matches. The germline V gene encodes CDR1 SGHNT and CDR2 YYREEE (reference sequence).

This clone occurred once. The chain combines TRBV2 with TRBJ2-6; a weak D match, TRBD1 (5 bases). Germline CDR1 reads SNHLY; CDR2 reads FYNNEI. Trimming removed 7 bases at V and 1 base at J, with 14 bases between. This CDR3 spans 16 amino acids. Here the CDR3 DNA reads TGTGCCAGCAATGGCAGGGTTCGGTCTGGGGCCAACGTCCTGACTTTC. Translated: CASNGRVRSGANVLTF.

The rearrangement links TRBV4-1 to TRBJ2-3; D is unclear. The ends were cut back, 4 bases at V and 2 bases at J, with 10 bases in the middle. CDR1 is MGHRA, CDR2 YSYEKL, per germline. The CDR3 is made up of 14 amino acids. The CDR3 DNA reads TGCGCCAGCAGCCCTCCCGGCCTCACAGATACGCAGTATTTT. Protein sequence: CASSPPGLTDTQYF.

This chain links TRBV28 with TRBJ2-7, with a tentative D call TRBD1 (5 bases). Trimming removed 10 bases at V and 4 bases at J, with 20 bases between. The CDR3 is made up of 14 amino acids. Germline values: CDR1 MDHEN, CDR2 SYDVKM. This chain's CDR3 is CATNPRGQSYEQYF. In DNA, the CDR3 is TGTGCCACCAATCCTAGGGGCCAGAGTTACGAGCAGTACTTC. The variable domain in full, with the rest retrieved from reference TRBV28 and TRBJ2-7, is DVKVTQSSRYLVKRTGEKVFLECVQDMDHENMFWYRQDPGLGLRLIYFSYDVKMKEKGDIPEGYSVSREKKERFSLILESASTNQTSMYLCATNPRGQSYEQYFGPGTRLTVT.

The V gene is TRBV9, the J gene TRBJ1-1; D remains ambiguous. The CDR3 is made up of 14 amino acids. The germline gives CDR1 SGDLS, CDR2 YYNGEE. Trimming left V 3 bases short and J 1 base short, with 10 bases between. CDR3 DNA sequence: TGTGCCAGCAGCGCTGTCCTTGGGAACACTGAAGCTTTCTTT. Protein: CASSAVLGNTEAFF.

The chain carries TRBV6-5 and TRBJ2-7; D is uncertain. Germline V gene sequence: CDR1 MNHEY, CDR2 SVGAGI. V lost 2 bases to trimming and J lost 6 bases, with 17 bases between them. This CDR3 comprises 15 residues. CDR3 amino acids: CASSYRVDLAGEQYF. The CDR3 bases are TGTGCCAGCAGTTACCGGGTGGACCTGGCTGGCGAGCAGTACTTC.

The genes are TRBV11-3 and TRBJ1-5; D gene uncertain. Germline V gives CDR1 SGHNT, CDR2 YENEEA. The CDR3 has 9 residues. Trimming left V 7 bases short and J 10 bases short, with 5 bases between. CDR3 in DNA: TGTGCCAGCAAAGCTCCCCAGCATTTT. Protein: CASKAPQHF.

This rearrangement joins TRBV5-5 to TRBJ2-1; D may match TRBD1 or TRBD2 (6 bases each). Trimming stripped 3 bases from V and 3 bases from J, with 13 bases between. Germline CDR1 SGHKS, CDR2 YYEKEE (reference sequence). CDR3 length: 15 residues. In DNA form, the CDR3 reads TGTGCCAGCAGCTCCGACGGGGGACACTACAATGAGCAGTTCTTC. Protein product: CASSSDGGHYNEQFF.

The chain uses TRBV15 and TRBJ2-3, with TRBD1 matching 10 bases. J lost 0 bases, V lost 0 bases, and 9 bases had no gene match. The CDR3 is made up of 19 amino acids. Per the germline V gene, CDR1 is LNHNV and CDR2 is YYDKDF (reference sequence). This CDR3 reads CATSRDAPWGQGSTDTQYF. The CDR3 DNA sequence: TGTGCCACCAGCAGAGATGCCCCCTGGGGACAGGGGAGCACAGATACGCAGTATTTT.

The rearrangement uses TRBV5-4 and TRBJ2-3; D is ambiguous. V was cut by 7 bases and J by 0 bases, with 9 bases left in between. Germline lookup yields CDR1 SGHNT and CDR2 YYREEE (reference sequence). This CDR3 spans 13 amino acids. The CDR3 sequence: CASSVRSTDTQYF. For the CDR3, the DNA is TGTGCCAGCTCCGTGCGGAGCACAGATACGCAGTATTTT.

V is TRBV7-3 and J is TRBJ2-3; D not certain. The length of the CDR3 is 15 residues. Trimming left V 4 bases short and J 0 bases short, with 11 bases between. Germline V gives CDR1 SGHTA, CDR2 FQGTGA. In nucleotides, the CDR3 is TGTGCCAGCAGCTCGACGGCCATAAGCACAGATACGCAGTATTTT. Translating gives CASSSTAISTDTQYF.

The V gene is TRBV5-1, the J gene TRBJ1-1; 8 nucleotides line up with TRBD1. The CDR3 consists of 12 residues. Trimming took 4 bases from V and 14 from J; bases not matched to a gene: 10. The germline gives CDR1 SGHRS, CDR2 YFSETQ. CDR3 bases: TGCGCCAGCAGCACCGATCGGGACAGGCGCTTCTTT. Amino acids: CASSTDRDRRFF. The entire variable domain, with the rest obtained from reference TRBV5-1 and TRBJ1-1, is as follows: KAGVTQTPRYLIKTRGQQVTLSCSPISGHRSVSWYQQTPGQGLQFLFEYFSETQRNKGNFPGRFSGRQFSNSRSEMNVSTLELGDSALYLCASSTDRDRRFFGQGTRLTVV.

Concerning this clone itself: At the DNA level, this CDR3 is encoded by other sequences in the same sample as well. The genes are TRBV5-1 and TRBJ1-4; D is uncertain. Germline V gene sequence: CDR1 SGHRS, CDR2 YFSETQ. Trimming removed 4 bases from V and 0 bases from J, with 4 bases in between. This CDR3 has 13 amino acids. The CDR3 coding sequence is TGCGCCAGCAGCCCGGCAACTAATGAAAAACTGTTTTTT. This gives the protein CASSPATNEKLFF.

The CDR3 here is CASSQDSPQHYRYEQYF. The CDR3, as DNA: TGCGCCAGCAGCCAAGATTCGCCCCAACACTACCGGTACGAGCAGTACTTC. The V call is TRBV4-3, the J call TRBJ2-7; no clear D gene. Between the trimmed V and J ends, which lost 0 bases and 4 bases, there was a span of 19 bases. Germline lookup yields CDR1 LGHNA and CDR2 YSLEER. The CDR3 covers 17 residues.

This chain links TRBV4-1 with TRBJ1-3; D remains unclear. V was shortened by 2 bases and J by 2 bases, with 16 bases between the two germline ends. The CDR3 consists of 17 residues. Germline CDR1 reads MGHRA; CDR2 reads YSYEKL. This chain's CDR3 is CASSQRMTDLAGNTIYF. The DNA for the CDR3 is TGCGCCAGCAGCCAACGTATGACGGACTTAGCTGGAAACACCATATATTTT.

J is TRBJ2-1 and V is TRBV10-1; 10 bases are a match to TRBD2. The junction had 13 bases not matched to a gene; V was cut back by 5 bases and J by 3 bases. CDR1 and CDR2 (germline): WNHNN, SYGVQD (reference sequence). The CDR3 loop spans 18 amino acids. CDR3 sequence: CASSSNSGRLVNYNEQFF. The CDR3 DNA sequence: TGCGCCAGCAGTTCCAATAGCGGGAGGTTAGTGAACTACAATGAGCAGTTCTTC.

As concerns this clone: The sample holds other DNA sequences that translate to the same CDR3. The rearrangement uses TRBV19 and TRBJ2-1; no definite D call. In germline, CDR1 is LNHDA, CDR2 SQIVND (reference sequence). CDR3 length: 15 amino acids. Trimming cost V 1 base and J 0 bases, with 7 bases left between them. For the CDR3, the DNA is TGTGCCAGTAGTATAGGCAGTAGCTCCTACAATGAGCAGTTCTTC. Residues: CASSIGSSSYNEQFF.

This clone was seen just once. The chain has TRBV30 and TRBJ1-4; D not certain. Trimming cost V 3 bases and J 8 bases, with 19 bases left between them. The V gene's germline CDR1 is GTSNPN and CDR2 SVGIG (reference sequence). The CDR3 runs to 15 residues. The CDR3 sequence is CAWSERGPKREKLFF. In DNA, the CDR3 is TGTGCCTGGAGCGAGCGTGGTCCCAAAAGGGAAAAACTGTTTTTT.

The V and J genes are TRBV29-1 and TRBJ1-2, with D tentatively TRBD1 (6 bases). CDR1 is SQVTM, CDR2 ANQGSEA, per germline. The CDR3 loop spans 14 amino acids. V lost 4 bases, J lost 2 bases, and 14 bases lay in between. The CDR3 DNA reads as TGCAGCGTTGTCCGGGGGGCGGCCAACTATGGCTACACCTTC. Protein product: CSVVRGAANYGYTF.

This chain joins TRBV5-1 and TRBJ1-1; TRBD1 might be the D (5 bases). V dropped 1 base and J dropped 2 bases, with 12 bases sitting between them. Looked up from germline, CDR1 is SGHRS and CDR2 is YFSETQ. The CDR3 is 15 residues long. This chain's CDR3 is CASSLFGGSNTEAFF. The CDR3 region has the DNA TGCGCCAGCAGCTTGTTTGGGGGATCTAACACTGAAGCTTTCTTT. Full variable domain (missing parts from reference TRBV5-1 and TRBJ1-1): KAGVTQTPRYLIKTRGQQVTLSCSPISGHRSVSWYQQTPGQGLQFLFEYFSETQRNKGNFPGRFSGRQFSNSRSEMNVSTLELGDSALYLCASSLFGGSNTEAFFGQGTRLTVV.

The rearrangement uses TRBV30 and TRBJ1-6; a possible D gene is TRBD1 (5 bases). Germline V CDR1 and CDR2: GTSNPN, SVGIG (reference sequence). Trimming took 1 base from V and 10 from J, leaving 14 bases between them. The CDR3 spans 14 residues. The DNA of the CDR3 is TGTGCCTGGAGTGGGGCAGGGTTTGGGTCACCCCTCCACTTT. Translated, it gives CAWSGAGFGSPLHF.

Regarding this clone: Different DNA sequences within this sample yield the same CDR3. The chain couples TRBV7-2 to TRBJ2-1, with 13 nucleotides matching TRBD2. Germline V CDR1 and CDR2: SGHTA, FQGNSA. V lost 5 bases, J lost 10 bases, and 8 bases stayed unmatched. The CDR3 spans 15 residues. CDR3: CASSLTGLAGVEQFF. The CDR3 DNA sequence: TGTGCCAGCAGCCTCACCGGACTAGCGGGAGTGGAGCAGTTCTTC.

The chain links TRBV2 to TRBJ2-7; unclear D gene. Per germline, CDR1 SNHLY and CDR2 FYNNEI. V lost 0 bases and J 6 bases, leaving 18 bases between the germline ends. This CDR3 spans 16 amino acids. The CDR3 DNA follows: TGTGCCAGCAGTGAAGCGTGGCCAATCCCTGGTTCCGAGCAGTACTTC. This translates into CASSEAWPIPGSEQYF.

The genes are TRBV28 and TRBJ1-3; D unresolved. V lost 9 bases and J lost 3, with 6 bases in between. CDR1 is MDHEN, CDR2 SYDVKM, per germline. The CDR3 length is 11 residues. The chain's CDR3 is CASAFGNTIYF. The CDR3 DNA reads TGTGCCAGTGCATTTGGAAACACCATATATTTT.

The V gene is TRBV29-1, the J gene TRBJ2-5, with 7 positions matching TRBD2. CDR3 length: 14 residues. V was clipped by 4 bases and J by 5 bases; unmatched bases: 10. The germline V gene encodes CDR1 SQVTM and CDR2 ANQGSEA. The CDR3 DNA is TGCAGCGTTGTTCGCTCTAGCGGAGGGGAGACCCAGTACTTC. Its protein product is CSVVRSSGGETQYF.

The CDR3 DNA sequence: TGTGCCAGCGCCAATTCGGGGGGGGGCCGCGAGCAGTACTTC. Amino acids: CASANSGGGREQYF. V gene TRBV2 combines with J gene TRBJ2-7, with 8 bases fitting TRBD2. Looked up from germline, CDR1 is SNHLY and CDR2 is FYNNEI. J gave up 6 bases and V 8 bases, and 12 bases lay outside the gene matches. This CDR3 has 14 residues.

V is TRBV28 and J is TRBJ2-2; D gene unclear. The CDR3 contains 16 residues. Germline CDR1 reads MDHEN; CDR2 reads SYDVKM. Between the trimmed V and J ends, which lost 5 bases and 2 bases, there was a span of 15 bases. DNA of the CDR3: TGTGCCAGCAGTCGCCCAGTTTCGGCCAACACCGGGGAGCTGTTTTTT. Its translation: CASSRPVSANTGELFF.

The chain has TRBV7-9 and TRBJ2-2; weak D call: TRBD1 (6 bases). This CDR3 has 15 residues. Between the trimmed V and J ends, which lost 1 base and 5 bases, there was a span of 11 bases. Germline CDR1 reads SEHNR; CDR2 reads FQNEAQ (reference sequence). The CDR3 region is CASSLGRGKTGELFF. Written as DNA, the CDR3 is TGTGCCAGCAGCTTAGGAAGGGGGAAGACCGGGGAGCTGTTTTTT. Filled out from reference TRBV7-9 and TRBJ2-2, the complete variable domain reads DTGVSQNPRHKITKRGQNVTFRCDPISEHNRLYWYRQTLGQGPEFLTYFQNEAQLEKSRLLSDRFSAERPKGSFSTLEIQRTEQGDSAMYLCASSLGRGKTGELFFGEGSRLTVL.